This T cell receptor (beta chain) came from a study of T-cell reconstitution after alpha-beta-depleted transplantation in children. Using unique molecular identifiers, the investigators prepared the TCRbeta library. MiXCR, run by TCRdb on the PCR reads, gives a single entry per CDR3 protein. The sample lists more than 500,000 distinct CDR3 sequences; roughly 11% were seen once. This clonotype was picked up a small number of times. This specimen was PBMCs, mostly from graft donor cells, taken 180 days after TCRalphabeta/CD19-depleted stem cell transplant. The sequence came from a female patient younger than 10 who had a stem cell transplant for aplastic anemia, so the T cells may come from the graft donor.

CDR3 sequence (DNA): TGCAGCGTTGGGCCCCCGACAGGGAACCCATACGAGCAGTACTTC. Translating gives CSVGPPTGNPYEQYF. This chain links TRBV29-1 with TRBJ2-7, with 7 bases that match TRBD1. The germline V gene encodes CDR1 SQVTM and CDR2 ANQGSEA. This CDR3 spans 15 amino acids. Unmatched junction bases numbered 13, after V lost 4 bases and J lost 4 bases.